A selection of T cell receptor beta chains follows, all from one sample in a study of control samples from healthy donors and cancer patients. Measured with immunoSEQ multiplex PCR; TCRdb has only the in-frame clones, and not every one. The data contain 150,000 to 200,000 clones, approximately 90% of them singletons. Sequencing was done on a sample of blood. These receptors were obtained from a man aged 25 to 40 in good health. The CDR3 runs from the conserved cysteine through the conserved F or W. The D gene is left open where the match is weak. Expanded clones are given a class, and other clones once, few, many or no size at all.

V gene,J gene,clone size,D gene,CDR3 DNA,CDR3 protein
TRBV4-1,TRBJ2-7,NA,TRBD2,TGCGCCAGCAGCTCCCCTGCGGGGACTAGCTACGAGCAGTACTTC,CASSSPAGTSYEQYF
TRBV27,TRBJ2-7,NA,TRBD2,TGTGCCAGCTGGACTAGCGGGAGGGCCACCTACGAGCAGTACTTC,CASWTSGRATYEQYF
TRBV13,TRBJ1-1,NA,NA,TGTGCCAGCAGCCGGAACATTAGGACCCTTGGCACTGAAGCTTTCTTT,CASSRNIRTLGTEAFF
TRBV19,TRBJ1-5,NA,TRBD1,TGTGCCAGTAGCGGGACAGGGGATCAGCCCCAGCATTTT,CASSGTGDQPQHF
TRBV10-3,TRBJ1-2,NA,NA,TGTGCCATCAGTGAGACTCCCGGGACACCGTATGGCTACACCTTC,CAISETPGTPYGYTF
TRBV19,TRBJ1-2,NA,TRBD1,TGTGCCAGTAGTCCCCCGGACAGGGTGGTTGGCTACACCTTC,CASSPPDRVVGYTF
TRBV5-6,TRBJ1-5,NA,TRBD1,TGTGCCAGCAGCTTCAGGGGGGGACAGGGAAATCATCAGCCCCAGCATTTT,CASSFRGGQGNHQPQHF
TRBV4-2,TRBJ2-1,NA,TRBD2,TGTGCCAGCAGCCCCTTAGCGGGAGGGCGTTATGAGCAGTTCTTC,CASSPLAGGRYEQFF
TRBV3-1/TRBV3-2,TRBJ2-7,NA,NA,TGTGCCAGCAGCCACCTAACCTACGAGCAGTACTTC,CASSHLTYEQYF
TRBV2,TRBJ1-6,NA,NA,TGTGCCAGCAAAGAGGGGTATAATTCACCCCTCCACTTT,CASKEGYNSPLHF
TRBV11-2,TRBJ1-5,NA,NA,TGTGCCAGCAGCTTACGGTCGGGAGATCAGCCCCAGCATTTT,CASSLRSGDQPQHF
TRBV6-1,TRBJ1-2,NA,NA,TGTGCCAGCAGTGAAGCGCGAGGACAGACCTACTATGGCTACACCTTC,CASSEARGQTYYGYTF
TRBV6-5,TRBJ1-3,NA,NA,TGTGCCAGCAGTCCCGACCGCCTCTCTGGAAACACCATATATTTT,CASSPDRLSGNTIYF
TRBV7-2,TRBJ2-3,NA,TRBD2,TGTGCCAGCAGCATCGGACTAGCCCCAGATACGCAGTATTTT,CASSIGLAPDTQYF
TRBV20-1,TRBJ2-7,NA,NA,TGCAGTGCTTTGGCGGCCCAGCAGTACTTC,CSALAAQQYF
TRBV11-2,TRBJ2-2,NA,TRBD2,TGTGCCAGCAGCGGGGGGGGGAGCACCGGGGAGCTGTTTTTT,CASSGGGSTGELFF
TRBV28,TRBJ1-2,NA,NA,TGTGCCAGCAGTTTCCGCACCGGGGTTAGCTACACCTTC,CASSFRTGVSYTF
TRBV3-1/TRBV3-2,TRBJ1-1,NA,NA,TGTGCCAGCAGCCAAGAGGGAAGTTCGAACACTGAAGCTTTCTTT,CASSQEGSSNTEAFF
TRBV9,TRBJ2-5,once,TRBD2,TGTGCCAGCAGCGCCTCGGGGGGGGCGGGAGTAGAGACCCAGTACTTC,CASSASGGAGVETQYF
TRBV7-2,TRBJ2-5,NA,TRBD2,TGTGCCAGCAGCTTAAGCGGGAGCCGGGAGACCCAGTACTTC,CASSLSGSRETQYF
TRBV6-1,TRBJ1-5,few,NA,TGTGCCAGCAGTGAAAAGCTTCAGCCCCAGCATTTT,CASSEKLQPQHF
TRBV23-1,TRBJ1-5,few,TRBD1,TGCGCCAGCAGTCAAATTTCAGGGGGCGGTCAGCCCCAGCATTTT,CASSQISGGGQPQHF
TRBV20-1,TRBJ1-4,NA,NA,TGCAGTGCTAGCGCAGAAAAACTGTTTTTT,CSASAEKLFF
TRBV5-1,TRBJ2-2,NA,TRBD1,TGCGCCAGCAGCGTCGGGCTCCGGGACAGGGCTTCGAACACCGGGGAGCTGTTTTTT,CASSVGLRDRASNTGELFF
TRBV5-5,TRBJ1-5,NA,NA,TGTGCCAGCAGCCCGGACAGAACCCTCAATCAGCCCCAGCATTTT,CASSPDRTLNQPQHF
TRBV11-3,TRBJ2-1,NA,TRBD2,TGTGCCAGCAGCGCTCGGGGGGGCTCCTACAATGAGCAGTTCTTC,CASSARGGSYNEQFF
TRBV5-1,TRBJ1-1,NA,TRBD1,TGCGCCAGCAGCTTAAAGGACAGGGAGGGGTCGGTTTTCTTT,CASSLKDREGSVFF
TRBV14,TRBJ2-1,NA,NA,TGTGCCAGCAGCCCTTCTAGGGAAAAACGTAATGAGCAGTTCTTC,CASSPSREKRNEQFF